This T cell receptor beta chain originates from a study of graft-versus-host responses after intestinal transplantation. Study background: All recipients were transplanted with multivisceral, liver-intestinal, or isolated intestinal grafts. All recipients got anti-thymocyte globulin induction, then tacrolimus and steroids for three to four years.

From germline, CDR1 is SGHAT and CDR2 FQNNGV. The junction had 5 bases not matched to a gene; V was cut back by 5 bases and J by 2 bases. This CDR3 is built from 15 residues. Of note for this clone: Antigen specificity is unknown.

Profiling relied on immunoSEQ multiplex PCR, and the TCRdb table lists in-frame clones only, not all of them. This table has 85,000 to 95,000 clones, approximately 94% appearing once. The study's findings and limits: There were GvH clones found in recipient marrow, and some of them appeared first in ileum or blood. Allografts from individuals with graft-donor T cell macrochimerism displayed high graft-versus-host to host-versus-graft clonal ratios.

The input for sequencing was unstimulated CD8+ T cells sorted from spleen or lymph node cells, taken before intestinal transplant. This TCR was recovered from a human donor who received an intestinal transplant. This sequence joins TRBV11-2 and TRBJ1-2; 10 positions match TRBD1. The CDR3 reads CASSGGTGENYGYTF. The CDR3 DNA reads as TGTGCCAGCAGCGGAGGGACAGGGGAGAACTATGGCTACACCTTC.